This T cell receptor (beta chain) appears in the sequencing data of a study of blood T cell repertoires in COVID-19. In the study overall: Collection of acute and convalescent COVID-19 samples took place in the United States, Italy and Spain.

Per the study methods: Amplification of reference gene primers was used by the study to estimate nucleated cell counts. Repertoires were generated with immunoSEQ multiplex PCR, while TCRdb's copy carries only in-frame clones and drops some. The V and J calls and clone size were taken over from that table, and D and trimming were inferred from the DNA. The sample yields 73,000 or so clones, 75% to 95% seen once. There are 18 residues in the CDR3. CDR1 is MDHEN, CDR2 SYDVKM, per germline. The J segment lost 3 bases and the V segment lost 7 bases, leaving 15 bases of the junction unmatched. The chain employs TRBV28 and TRBJ2-7; 13 nucleotides align to TRBD2. This receptor was obtained from a human donor with active COVID-19. The donor label of this sample is uncertain. Sequenced sample: peripheral blood. The CDR3 region is CASTLTSGRTLPYYEQYF. For the CDR3, the DNA is TGTGCCAGCACCCTGACTAGCGGGAGGACCCTACCTTACTACGAGCAGTACTTC.